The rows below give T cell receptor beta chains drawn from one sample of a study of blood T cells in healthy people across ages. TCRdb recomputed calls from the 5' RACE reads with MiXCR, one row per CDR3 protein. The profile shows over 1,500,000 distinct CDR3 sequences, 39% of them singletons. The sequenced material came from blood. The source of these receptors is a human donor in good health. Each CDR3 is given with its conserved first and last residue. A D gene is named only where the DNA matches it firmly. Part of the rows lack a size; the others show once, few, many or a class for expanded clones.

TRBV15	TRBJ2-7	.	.	TGTGCCACCAGCAGAGGCCTAGAAGGCAGGTCCTACGAGCAGTACTTC	CATSRGLEGRSYEQYF
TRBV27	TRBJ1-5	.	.	TGTGCCAGCGGGCAGGGACTCGGGCAGCCCCAGCATTTT	CASGQGLGQPQHF
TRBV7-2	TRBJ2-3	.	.	TGTGCCAGCAGCTTAGTTATTAGAGACACAGATACGCAGTATTTT	CASSLVIRDTDTQYF
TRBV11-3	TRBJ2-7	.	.	TGTGCCAGCAGCCGTCGGACAGCCACCTACGAGCAGTACTTC	CASSRRTATYEQYF
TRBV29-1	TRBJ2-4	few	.	TGCAGCGTTGTCGGGCGTCTAGCCAAAAACATTCAGTACTTC	CSVVGRLAKNIQYF
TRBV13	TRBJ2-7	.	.	TGTGCCAGCAGCTTAGGCGTCCAGGCCGCCTACGAGCAGTACTTC	CASSLGVQAAYEQYF
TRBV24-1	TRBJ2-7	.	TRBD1	TGTGCCACCAGGGCGGGACAGGACTACAATGAGCAGTACTTC	CATRAGQDYNEQYF
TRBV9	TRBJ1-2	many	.	TGTGCCAGCAGCGTAGATGTTAACTATGGCTACACCTTC	CASSVDVNYGYTF
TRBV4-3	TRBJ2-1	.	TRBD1	TGCGCCAGCAGCTGGATTCTGGGGACAGGGGAGGGTGAGCAGTTCTTC	CASSWILGTGEGEQFF
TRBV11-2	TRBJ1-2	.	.	TGTGCCAGCAGCCCCGTCCGAGGGTCGGGGTATGGCTACACCTTC	CASSPVRGSGYGYTF
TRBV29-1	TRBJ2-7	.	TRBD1	TGCAGCGTCCGCTCCAAGCAGGGGGCCTACGAGCAGTACTTC	CSVRSKQGAYEQYF
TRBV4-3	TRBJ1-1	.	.	TGCGCCAGCAGCCAAGAAGCATCTTACACTGAAGCTTTCTTT	CASSQEASYTEAFF
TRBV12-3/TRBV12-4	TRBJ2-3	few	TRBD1	TGTGCCAGCAGAAAGACAGGGGGCACAGATACGCAGTATTTT	CASRKTGGTDTQYF
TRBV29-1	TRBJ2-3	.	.	TGCAGCGTTGATGGTTTGGATACGCAGTATTTT	CSVDGLDTQYF
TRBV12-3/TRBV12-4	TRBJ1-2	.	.	TGTGCCAGCAGTTTAACCCGCTACTACGGCTACACCTTC	CASSLTRYYGYTF
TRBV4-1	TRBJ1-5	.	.	TGCGCCAGCAGCCAAGATGAGGACGGCCGCAATCAGCCCCAGCATTTT	CASSQDEDGRNQPQHF
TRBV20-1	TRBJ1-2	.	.	TGCAGTGCTAGATTCCTGGCCCTTAATAGGAACTATGGCTACACCTTC	CSARFLALNRNYGYTF
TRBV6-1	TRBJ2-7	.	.	TGTGCCAGCAGTGAAGGAGGGCATCACTACGAGCAGTACTTC	CASSEGGHHYEQYF
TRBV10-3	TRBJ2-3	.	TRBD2	TGTGCCACCCGGACTAGCGGTGATACAGATACGCAGTATTTT	CATRTSGDTDTQYF
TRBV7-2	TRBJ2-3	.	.	TGTGCCAGCAGCTCCTACCAAGGGGATACGCAGTATTTT	CASSSYQGDTQYF
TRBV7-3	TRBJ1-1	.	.	TGTGCCAGCAGCTTAACAGGCGCGGATGAAGCTTTCTTT	CASSLTGADEAFF
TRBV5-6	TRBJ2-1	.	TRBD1	TGTGCCAGCAGCTCGTCCCTTCCGGGACAGGCCTACAATGAGCAGTTCTTC	CASSSSLPGQAYNEQFF
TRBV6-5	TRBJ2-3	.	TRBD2	TGTGCCAGCAGGACGGGGCGGGGGACCACAGATACGCAGTATTTT	CASRTGRGTTDTQYF
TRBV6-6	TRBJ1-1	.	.	TGTGCCAGCAGTTACACGGGGGCGGACACTGAAGCTTTCTTT	CASSYTGADTEAFF
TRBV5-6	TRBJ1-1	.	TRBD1	TGTGCCAGCAGCTTGGGGGACAGGGTGGTATATACTGAAGCTTTCTTT	CASSLGDRVVYTEAFF
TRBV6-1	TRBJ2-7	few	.	TGTGCCAGCAGTGACTTAATTGGCTACGAGCAGTACTTC	CASSDLIGYEQYF
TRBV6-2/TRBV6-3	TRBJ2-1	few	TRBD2	TGTGCCAGCAGTTATAGGGAGGGCTACAATGAGCAGTTCTTC	CASSYREGYNEQFF
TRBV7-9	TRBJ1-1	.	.	TGTGCCAGCAGCTCCTCCGAGGGCCCGGGAACTGAAGCTTTCTTT	CASSSSEGPGTEAFF
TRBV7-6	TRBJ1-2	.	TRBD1	TGTGCCAGCAGCTTAGAACCAGGACAGGGCGGGGGCTACACCTTC	CASSLEPGQGGGYTF
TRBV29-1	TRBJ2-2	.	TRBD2	TGCAGCACCACCGGGACTACCCACACCGGGGAGCCGTTTTTT	CSTTGTTHTGEPFF
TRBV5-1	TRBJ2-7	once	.	TGCGCCAGCAGCTTCGAGAACACAGAATACGAGCAGTACTTC	CASSFENTEYEQYF
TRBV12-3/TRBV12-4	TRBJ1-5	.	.	TGTGCCAGCTGGTCACCGGGGGATCAGCCCCAGCATTTT	CASWSPGDQPQHF
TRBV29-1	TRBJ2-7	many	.	TGCAGCGTGGATGGACAGCCTGGGGGACACTACGAGCAGTACTTC	CSVDGQPGGHYEQYF
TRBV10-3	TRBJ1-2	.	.	TGTGTCATCAGTGAGCGAGCAGGGGAGTTAGGCTACACCTTC	CVISERAGELGYTF
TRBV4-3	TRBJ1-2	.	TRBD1	TGCGCCAGCAGCCAGAGGACAGGGGGTGGCTATGGCTACACCTTC	CASSQRTGGGYGYTF